These 30 T cell receptor beta chains were sequenced from one sample in a study of blood T cell repertoires in COVID-19. Clones were read by immunoSEQ multiplex PCR, and TCRdb kept only the in-frame ones, dropping some. The sample lists over 250,000 clones, about 87% occurring once. Sequencing used peripheral blood. These receptors were taken from a woman in her 70s with COVID-19, enrolled during active disease.

The V and J genes are TRBV18 and TRBJ1-1, with 7 bases identical to TRBD1. Germline CDR1 reads KGHSH; CDR2 reads LQKENI. Losses at the gene ends were 6 bases for V and 8 bases for J; bases not matched to a gene: 6. The CDR3 is 12 amino acids. Written as DNA, the CDR3 is TGTGCCAGCTCCCCTATACAGGGGGAAGCTTTCTTT. It yields the protein CASSPIQGEAFF. Full variable domain (rest looked up from reference TRBV18 and TRBJ1-1): NAGVMQNPRHLVRRRGQEARLRCSPMKGHSHVYWYRQLPEEGLKFMVYLQKENIIDESGMPKERFSAEFPKEGPSILRIQQVVRGDSAAYFCASSPIQGEAFFGQGTRLTVV.

This chain links TRBV3-1 (or the pseudogene TRBV3-2) with TRBJ2-1, with 8 positions matching TRBD2. From germline, CDR1 is LGHDT and CDR2 YNNKEL (reference sequence). CDR3 size: 18 residues. Losses at the gene ends were 3 bases for V and 8 bases for J; bases not matched to a gene: 18. The CDR3 sequence is CASSHPVRRREVGDEQFF. In nucleotides, the CDR3 is TGTGCCAGCAGCCATCCAGTACGACGGCGGGAGGTCGGCGATGAGCAGTTCTTC.

A word on this clone: Additional DNA sequences in this sample encode the identical CDR3. V is TRBV19 and J is TRBJ1-1; 7 bases match TRBD1. The CDR3 consists of 14 residues. The V gene end was trimmed by 3 bases and the J gene end by 2 bases; junction bases not matched to a gene: 3. Germline V gene sequence: CDR1 LNHDA, CDR2 SQIVND (reference sequence). CDR3 amino acids: CASSIRQGNTEAFF. CDR3 DNA sequence: TGTGCCAGTAGTATCCGACAGGGAAACACTGAAGCTTTCTTT.

The rearrangement uses TRBV6-5 and TRBJ1-1; D is uncertain. V was clipped by 2 bases and J by 1 base, with 11 bases between them. The CDR3 consists of 15 residues. The germline V gene encodes CDR1 MNHEY and CDR2 SVGAGI. CDR3 DNA sequence: TGTGCCAGCAGTTACGCGGGCCCCGGGAACACTGAAGCTTTCTTT. It yields the protein CASSYAGPGNTEAFF.

In this sample, this clone turned up a few times. This sequence joins TRBV5-4 and TRBJ1-2; 7 bases agree with TRBD1. This CDR3 has 14 residues. The V segment lost 4 bases and the J segment 7 bases; nucleotides outside the gene matches: 10. Germline-derived CDR1 and CDR2 are SGHNT and YYREEE (reference sequence). The CDR3 region is CASSPDRVTSGYTF. CDR3 DNA sequence: TGTGCCAGCAGCCCCGACAGGGTCACAAGTGGCTACACCTTC. The full variable domain, with the rest looked up from reference TRBV5-4 and TRBJ1-2, is ETGVTQSPTHLIKTRGQQVTLRCSSQSGHNTVSWYQQALGQGPQFIFQYYREEENGRGNFPPRFSGLQFPNYSSELNVNALELDDSALYLCASSPDRVTSGYTFGSGTRLTVV.

The chain joins TRBV5-1 to TRBJ2-5; 9 bases align to TRBD2. The CDR3 covers 15 residues. Trimming removed 1 base from V and 7 bases from J; junction bases left unmatched: 8. Germline CDR1 reads SGHRS; CDR2 reads YFSETQ. The CDR3 sequence is CASSLLTSGPGTQYF. CDR3 sequence (DNA): TGCGCCAGCAGCTTGCTGACTAGCGGTCCTGGGACCCAGTACTTC.

V is TRBV20-1 and J is TRBJ1-1, with a tentative D call TRBD1 (6 bases). The germline V and J ends were trimmed by 8 bases and 3 bases, with 10 bases remaining between them. This CDR3 has 11 amino acids. CDR1 and CDR2 from the germline V gene are DFQATT and SNEGSKA (reference sequence). The DNA of the CDR3 is TGCAGTTTTGGACAGTACACTGAAGCTTTCTTT. It yields the protein CSFGQYTEAFF.

V is TRBV28 and J is TRBJ1-6; a weak D match, TRBD1 (5 bases). Looked up from germline, CDR1 is MDHEN and CDR2 is SYDVKM. There are 15 residues in the CDR3. V gave up 6 bases and J gave up 7 bases, with 16 bases separating them. CDR3 DNA: TGTGCCAGCAGGCCCCCTTGGGGCTCGAATTCACCCCTCCACTTT. Encoded protein: CASRPPWGSNSPLHF.

The V call is TRBV18, the J call TRBJ2-7; tentative D call: TRBD2 (5 bases). Trimming left V 2 bases short and J 7 bases short, with 15 bases between. Germline values: CDR1 KGHSH, CDR2 LQKENI. This CDR3 comprises 14 residues. This CDR3 reads CASSPSTTTGEQYF. The CDR3 coding sequence is TGTGCCAGCTCACCATCGACGACTACGGGAGAGCAGTACTTC.

The chain employs TRBV6-5 and TRBJ2-4; D may be TRBD1 (5 bases). V was trimmed by 4 bases and J by 2 bases, leaving 15 bases between them. The CDR3 consists of 16 residues. Germline loops: CDR1 MNHEY, CDR2 SVGAGI. DNA for the CDR3: TGTGCCAGCAGTTCCACCCCACAGGACACCAAAAACATTCAGTACTTC. This encodes CASSSTPQDTKNIQYF.

J is TRBJ2-2 and V is TRBV9; 8 bases agree with TRBD1. This CDR3 comprises 15 residues. Germline assignment: CDR1 SGDLS and CDR2 YYNGEE. With 3 bases clipped from V and 4 bases from J, the junction kept 5 bases outside the gene matches. DNA for the CDR3: TGTGCCAGCAGCGGAGGACAGGGCGCCACCGGGGAGCTGTTTTTT. It translates to CASSGGQGATGELFF. Supplemented by reference TRBV9 and TRBJ2-2, the full variable domain reads DSGVTQTPKHLITATGQRVTLRCSPRSGDLSVYWYQQSLDQGLQFLIQYYNGEERAKGNILERFSAQQFPDLHSELNLSSLELGDSALYFCASSGGQGATGELFFGEGSRLTVL.

The CDR3 nucleotides are TGTGCCAGCAGTCGGGACAGTTCAAATCAGCCCCAGCATTTT. It encodes CASSRDSSNQPQHF. The V call is TRBV6-6, the J call TRBJ1-5; TRBD1 aligns across 7 bases. Per germline, CDR1 MNHNY and CDR2 SVGAGI (reference sequence). CDR3 size: 14 residues. V shed 5 bases and J 4 bases; nucleotides not matched to a gene: 5.

This clone occurred once. The genes are TRBV9 and TRBJ2-4; 9 bases are shared with TRBD2. Germline CDR1 is SGDLS and CDR2 is YYNGEE. The CDR3 contains 16 residues. V trimming: 4 bases; J trimming: 4 bases; junction bases outside the gene matches: 9. In nucleotides, the CDR3 is TGTGCCAGCAGCCCCGGGGGTAGCGGGGGAAAAAACATTCAGTACTTC. Translated: CASSPGGSGGKNIQYF. The full variable domain, in which reference TRBV9 and TRBJ2-4 provide the parts outside the CDR3, is DSGVTQTPKHLITATGQRVTLRCSPRSGDLSVYWYQQSLDQGLQFLIQYYNGEERAKGNILERFSAQQFPDLHSELNLSSLELGDSALYFCASSPGGSGGKNIQYFGAGTRLSVL.

The genes are TRBV19 and TRBJ1-3; possibly TRBD1 for D (5 bases). The CDR3 is made up of 15 amino acids. Deletions cut 8 bases from V and 5 bases from J, with 19 bases between. In germline, CDR1 is LNHDA, CDR2 SQIVND (reference sequence). CDR3 DNA: TGTGCCAGTGCTCAGCCCAGGGTCGTGAGAAACACCATATATTTT. It yields the protein CASAQPRVVRNTIYF.

The chain recombines TRBV2 with TRBJ1-4, with D possibly being TRBD1 (5 bases). CDR1 and CDR2 from the germline V gene are SNHLY and FYNNEI. V was pared by 2 bases and J by 7 bases, with 14 bases between. This CDR3 region has 15 residues. The CDR3: CASSESSRGGEKLFF. The CDR3 bases are TGTGCCAGCAGTGAATCGTCAAGGGGAGGTGAAAAACTGTTTTTT.

The rearrangement uses TRBV13 and TRBJ2-7, with 8 bases identical to TRBD1. The CDR3 is made up of 15 amino acids. Germline lookup yields CDR1 PRHDT and CDR2 FYEKMQ (reference sequence). V shed 0 bases and J 3 bases; nucleotides not matched to a gene: 4. In DNA, the CDR3 is TGTGCCAGCAGCTTAGGGAGGACAGGGCTCTACGAGCAGTACTTC. This translates into CASSLGRTGLYEQYF.

V is TRBV7-9 and J is TRBJ1-4, with D perhaps matching TRBD1 (5 bases). Trimming took 5 bases from V and 4 from J, leaving 17 bases between them. CDR1 is SEHNR and CDR2 is FQNEAQ in the germline V gene (reference sequence). The length of the CDR3 is 16 residues. CDR3 residues: CASSRTPGTVNEKLFF. The CDR3 coding sequence is TGTGCCAGCAGCAGAACCCCCGGGACTGTTAATGAAAAACTGTTTTTT. Full variable domain (outside the CDR3, taken from reference TRBV7-9 and TRBJ1-4): DTGVSQNPRHKITKRGQNVTFRCDPISEHNRLYWYRQTLGQGPEFLTYFQNEAQLEKSRLLSDRFSAERPKGSFSTLEIQRTEQGDSAMYLCASSRTPGTVNEKLFFGSGTQLSVL.

The V gene is TRBV5-1, the J gene TRBJ2-3; TRBD1 aligns across 8 bases. CDR1 SGHRS and CDR2 YFSETQ come from the germline V gene. This CDR3 has 14 residues. The V gene end was trimmed by 4 bases and the J gene end by 1 base; junction bases not matched to a gene: 2. The CDR3 region is CASSADRGTDTQYF. CDR3 sequence (DNA): TGCGCCAGCAGCGCGGACAGGGGCACAGATACGCAGTATTTT.

This clone was observed a handful of times. The chain combines TRBV11-2 with TRBJ1-1; D is possibly TRBD1 (6 bases). The CDR3 sequence is 12 residues long. Germline CDR1 and CDR2: SGHAT and FQNNGV. The CDR3 spells CVTGGGTTEAFF. The CDR3 DNA reads TGTGTAACGGGGGGCGGGACCACTGAAGCTTTCTTT.

The chain joins TRBV6-5 to TRBJ1-1, with no clear D. The CDR3 covers 13 residues. Germline V CDR1 and CDR2: MNHEY, SVGAGI. V gave up 4 bases and J gave up 2 bases, with 8 bases separating them. CDR3 amino acids: CASSSYSNTEAFF. The CDR3 coding sequence is TGTGCCAGCAGTTCCTACAGTAACACTGAAGCTTTCTTT.

This chain joins TRBV18 and TRBJ2-3, with 7 nucleotides matching TRBD1. Per germline, CDR1 KGHSH and CDR2 LQKENI. The V segment lost 4 bases and the J segment 2 bases; nucleotides outside the gene matches: 6. CDR3 length equals 15 residues. The DNA of the CDR3 is TGTGCCAGCTCACTGGGGACAGCCTCCACAGATACGCAGTATTTT. Amino acids: CASSLGTASTDTQYF.

V and J are TRBV18 and TRBJ1-5, with TRBD1 matching 8 bases. The J segment lost 7 bases and the V segment lost 3 bases, leaving 5 bases of the junction unmatched. Germline-derived CDR1 and CDR2 are KGHSH and LQKENI. The CDR3 is 14 amino acids. As DNA, the CDR3 is TGTGCCAGCTCACCCCAGGGGGCCTACCAGCCCCAGCATTTT. Protein sequence: CASSPQGAYQPQHF.

This rearrangement joins TRBV3-1 (or the pseudogene TRBV3-2) to TRBJ2-1; 8 bases line up with TRBD2. V trimming: 2 bases; J trimming: 5 bases; junction bases outside the gene matches: 17. Germline CDR1 LGHDT, CDR2 YNNKEL (reference sequence). This CDR3 is 19 amino acids long. CDR3: CASSQSLFYGAGGHNEQFF. The CDR3 DNA is TGTGCCAGCAGCCAAAGTCTCTTTTACGGGGCGGGAGGACACAATGAGCAGTTCTTC.

The chain combines TRBV5-6 with TRBJ1-5, with 10 positions matching TRBD1. The CDR3 runs 16 residues. Germline V gene sequence: CDR1 SGHDT, CDR2 YYEEEE. Trimming at V came to 0 bases and at J to 1 base, leaving 1 base not matched to a gene. The chain's CDR3 is CASSLVGQGSNQPQHF. The CDR3 DNA is TGTGCCAGCAGCTTGGTGGGACAGGGGAGCAATCAGCCCCAGCATTTT.

This sequence joins TRBV24-1 and TRBJ2-2; D not certain. The CDR3 has 15 residues. V lost 4 bases and J 1 base, leaving 9 bases between the germline ends. CDR1 and CDR2 (germline): KGHDR, SFDVKD. The CDR3 coding sequence is TGTGCCACCAGTGACCCCCGACAGAACACCGGGGAGCTGTTTTTT. Translation gives CATSDPRQNTGELFF.

The rearrangement joins TRBV5-6 to TRBJ2-3; D call uncertain. Germline assignment: CDR1 SGHDT and CDR2 YYEEEE. The CDR3 totals 12 residues. Trimming took off 4 bases at V and 4 bases at J, with 7 bases between the two ends. CDR3 DNA: TGTGCCAGCAGCCACTCGCCAGATACGCAGTATTTT. Translation: CASSHSPDTQYF.

This CDR3 is CAISAAGASGANVLTF. The DNA of the CDR3 is TGTGCCATCAGTGCTGCGGGCGCCTCTGGGGCCAACGTCCTGACTTTC. The rearrangement uses TRBV10-3 and TRBJ2-6; possibly TRBD2 for D (5 bases). V was pared by 4 bases and J by 0 bases, with 10 bases between. Germline lookup yields CDR1 ENHRY and CDR2 SYGVKD. This CDR3 spans 16 amino acids.

The chain couples TRBV11-3 to TRBJ2-7; TRBD2 aligns across 11 bases. The CDR3 length is 17 residues. Germline V gene data show CDR1 as SGHNT and CDR2 as YENEEA. Trimming at V came to 5 bases and at J to 4 bases, leaving 13 bases not matched to a gene. The CDR3 DNA reads as TGTGCCAGCAGCCTTGAGACGGGGGCTAGCGGGAGGTACGAGCAGTACTTC. This translates into CASSLETGASGRYEQYF.

This chain joins TRBV27 and TRBJ2-1; 8 nucleotides agree with TRBD2. The CDR3 sequence is 15 residues long. Germline CDR1 MNHEY, CDR2 SMNVEV (reference sequence). V was clipped by 6 bases and J by 5 bases; unmatched bases: 9. CDR3 sequence reads: CASSQSGSLNNEQFF. The CDR3 DNA sequence: TGTGCCAGCAGCCAGAGCGGGAGTCTTAACAATGAGCAGTTCTTC.

The rearrangement joins TRBV19 to TRBJ2-1, with TRBD1 matching 8 bases. The CDR3 runs 16 residues. The V gene end was trimmed by 5 bases and the J gene end by 10 bases; junction bases not matched to a gene: 16. Germline V CDR1 and CDR2: LNHDA, SQIVND (reference sequence). In DNA form, the CDR3 reads TGTGCCAGTAGTCCGCGTGACAGGGGACGGGCGGGGGAGCAGTTCTTC. It specifies CASSPRDRGRAGEQFF.